This T cell receptor (beta chain) was recovered during a study of T cells in localized non-small cell lung cancer. Concerning this clone itself: Its antigen is unknown.

Regarding the study as a whole: Out of the top 100 tumor clones, a median around 56 were seen in adjacent lung. Of the tissues analyzed, uninvolved adjacent lung showed maximal T cell clonality, greater than tumor. An association was observed between higher blood T cell density and longer overall survival.

Produced via immunoSEQ multiplex PCR; TCRdb's table is partial and in-frame only. Of about 59,000 clones detected, approximately 91% appear once; the ten largest clones hold 15% to 20%. This TCR was sampled from a man between 40 and 69 years old with stage I lung adenocarcinoma. The sequenced sample was peripheral blood, obtained before any cancer treatment.

CDR3 nucleotide sequence: TGCGCCAGCAGCCAAGATATGCCGGGACTAGCGGGAGGGAACGAGCAGTACTTC. The encoded protein is CASSQDMPGLAGGNEQYF. The chain couples TRBV4-1 to TRBJ2-7; TRBD2 aligns across 16 bases. Germline CDR1 is MGHRA and CDR2 is YSYEKL. The CDR3 totals 18 residues. V shed 0 bases, J shed 5 bases, and the junction held 7 bases outside the gene matches.